A single T cell receptor beta chain is shown here with its context. As originally analysed: Cell counts per sample came from amplifying reference gene primers. Sequencing used immunoSEQ multiplex PCR; TCRdb keeps in-frame clones, though not all of them. D and trimming come from the DNA, and the V and J calls and clone size come from that table. The sample holds 150,000 to 200,000 clones, 80% to 90% seen once. This specimen belongs to a study of blood T cell repertoires in COVID-19. Across the whole study: Sites across the United States, Italy and Spain contributed samples from acute and convalescent COVID-19. PBMCs, B-cell-depleted T cells, or T cells were the source of the cDNA or gDNA that made up the material.

Germline loops: CDR1 SNHLY, CDR2 FYNNEI. The trim removed 5 bases at V and 6 bases at J, leaving 4 bases unmatched. The CDR3 spans 14 residues. This TCR was sampled from a woman older than 75 with acute or convalescent COVID-19. The sequencing sample was made of peripheral blood. The chain joins TRBV2 to TRBJ1-5; TRBD1 aligns across 10 bases. In DNA, the CDR3 is TGTGCCAGCAGTTCGGGACAGGGGTTTCAGCCCCAGCATTTT. It is translated as CASSSGQGFQPQHF.